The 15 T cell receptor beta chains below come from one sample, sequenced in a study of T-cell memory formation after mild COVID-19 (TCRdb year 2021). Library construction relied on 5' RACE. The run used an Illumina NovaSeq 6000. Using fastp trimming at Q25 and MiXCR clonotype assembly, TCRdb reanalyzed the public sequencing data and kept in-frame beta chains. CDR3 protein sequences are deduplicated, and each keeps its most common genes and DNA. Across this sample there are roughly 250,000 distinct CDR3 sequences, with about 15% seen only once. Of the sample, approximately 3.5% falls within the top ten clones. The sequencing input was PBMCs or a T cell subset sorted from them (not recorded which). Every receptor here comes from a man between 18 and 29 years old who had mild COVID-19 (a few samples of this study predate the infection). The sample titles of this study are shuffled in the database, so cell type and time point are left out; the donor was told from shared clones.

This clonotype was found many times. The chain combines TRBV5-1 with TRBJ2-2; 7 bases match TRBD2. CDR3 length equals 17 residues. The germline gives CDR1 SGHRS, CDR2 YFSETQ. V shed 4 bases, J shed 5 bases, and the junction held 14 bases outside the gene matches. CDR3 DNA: TGCGCCAGCAGCCGCTCTCTAAGCGGGGCAGGGACCGGGGAGCTGTTTTTT. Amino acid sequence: CASSRSLSGAGTGELFF.

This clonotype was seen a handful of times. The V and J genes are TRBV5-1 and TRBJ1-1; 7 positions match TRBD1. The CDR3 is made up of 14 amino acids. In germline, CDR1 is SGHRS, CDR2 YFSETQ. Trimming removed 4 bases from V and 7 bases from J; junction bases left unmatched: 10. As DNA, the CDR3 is TGCGCCAGCAGCCTCGACAGGGTGGCTAATGAAGCTTTCTTT. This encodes CASSLDRVANEAFF. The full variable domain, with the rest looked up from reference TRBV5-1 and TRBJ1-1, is KAGVTQTPRYLIKTRGQQVTLSCSPISGHRSVSWYQQTPGQGLQFLFEYFSETQRNKGNFPGRFSGRQFSNSRSEMNVSTLELGDSALYLCASSLDRVANEAFFGQGTRLTVV.

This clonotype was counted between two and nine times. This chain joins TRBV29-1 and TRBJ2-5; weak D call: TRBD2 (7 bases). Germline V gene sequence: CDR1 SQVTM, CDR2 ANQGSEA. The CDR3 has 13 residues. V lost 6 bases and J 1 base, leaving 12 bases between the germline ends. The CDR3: CSVMRGPQETQYF. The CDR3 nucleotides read TGCAGCGTGATGCGGGGGCCCCAAGAGACCCAGTACTTC.

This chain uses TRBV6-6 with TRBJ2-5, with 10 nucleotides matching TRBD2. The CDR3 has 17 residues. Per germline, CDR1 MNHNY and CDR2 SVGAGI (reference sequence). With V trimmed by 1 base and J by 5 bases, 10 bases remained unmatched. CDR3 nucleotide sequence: TGTGCCAGCAGTTACTATTTATTAGCGGGGGGCCGGGAGACCCAGTACTTC. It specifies CASSYYLLAGGRETQYF.

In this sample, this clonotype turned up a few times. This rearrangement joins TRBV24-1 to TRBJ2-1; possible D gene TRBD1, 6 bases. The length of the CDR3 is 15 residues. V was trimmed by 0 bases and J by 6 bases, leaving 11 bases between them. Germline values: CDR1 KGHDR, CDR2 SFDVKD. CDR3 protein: CATSDLTGQGNEQFF. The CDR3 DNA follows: TGTGCCACCAGTGATTTGACAGGGCAGGGCAATGAGCAGTTCTTC.

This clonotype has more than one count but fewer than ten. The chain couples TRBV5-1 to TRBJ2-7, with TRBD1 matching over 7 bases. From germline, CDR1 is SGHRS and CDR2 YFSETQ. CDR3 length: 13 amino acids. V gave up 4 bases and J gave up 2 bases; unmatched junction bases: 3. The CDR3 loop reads CASSRGTAYEQYF. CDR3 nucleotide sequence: TGCGCCAGCAGCCGTGGGACAGCCTACGAGCAGTACTTC.

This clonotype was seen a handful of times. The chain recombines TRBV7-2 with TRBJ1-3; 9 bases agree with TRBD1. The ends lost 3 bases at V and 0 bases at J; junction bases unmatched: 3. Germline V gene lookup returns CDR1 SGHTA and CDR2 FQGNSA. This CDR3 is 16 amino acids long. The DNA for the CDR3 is TGTGCCAGCAGCTTGATGACAGGGGGCTCTGGAAACACCATATATTTT. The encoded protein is CASSLMTGGSGNTIYF.

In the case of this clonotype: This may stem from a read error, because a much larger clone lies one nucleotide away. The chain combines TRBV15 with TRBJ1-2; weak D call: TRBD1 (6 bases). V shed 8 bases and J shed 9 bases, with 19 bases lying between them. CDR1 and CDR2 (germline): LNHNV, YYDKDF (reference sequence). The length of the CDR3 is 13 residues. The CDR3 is CATRFPGAIRYTF. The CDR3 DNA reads TGTGCCACCCGATTCCCGGGGGCTATACGCTACACCTTC.

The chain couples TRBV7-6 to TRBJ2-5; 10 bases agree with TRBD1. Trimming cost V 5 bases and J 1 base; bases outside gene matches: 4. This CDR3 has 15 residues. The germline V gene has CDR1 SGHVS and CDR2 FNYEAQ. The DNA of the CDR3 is TGTGCCAGCAGCGTGGGACAGGGGCTCCAAGAGACCCAGTACTTC. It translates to CASSVGQGLQETQYF.

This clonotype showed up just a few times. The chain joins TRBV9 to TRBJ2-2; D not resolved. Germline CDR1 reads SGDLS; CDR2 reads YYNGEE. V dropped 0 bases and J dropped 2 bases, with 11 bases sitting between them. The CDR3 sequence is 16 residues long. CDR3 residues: CASSVVSSPNTGELFF. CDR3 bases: TGTGCCAGCAGCGTAGTTAGTAGCCCCAACACCGGGGAGCTGTTTTTT.

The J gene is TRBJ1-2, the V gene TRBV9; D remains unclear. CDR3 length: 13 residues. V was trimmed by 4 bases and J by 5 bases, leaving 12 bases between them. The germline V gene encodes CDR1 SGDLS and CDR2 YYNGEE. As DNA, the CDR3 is TGTGCCAGCAGCATCACGACGGCGTATGGCTACACCTTC. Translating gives CASSITTAYGYTF.

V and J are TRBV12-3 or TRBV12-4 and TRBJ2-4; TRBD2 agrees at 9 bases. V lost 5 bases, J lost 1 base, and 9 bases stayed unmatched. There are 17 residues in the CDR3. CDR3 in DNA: TGTGCCAGCAGTGCCCCGATGGCGGGGGGGGCCAAAAACATTCAGTACTTC. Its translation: CASSAPMAGGAKNIQYF.

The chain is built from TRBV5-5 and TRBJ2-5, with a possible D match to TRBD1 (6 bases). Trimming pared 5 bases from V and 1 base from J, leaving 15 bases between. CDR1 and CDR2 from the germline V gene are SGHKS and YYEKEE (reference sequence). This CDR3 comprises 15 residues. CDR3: CASRSLQGIQETQYF. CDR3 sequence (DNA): TGTGCCAGCAGATCACTACAGGGTATCCAAGAGACCCAGTACTTC.

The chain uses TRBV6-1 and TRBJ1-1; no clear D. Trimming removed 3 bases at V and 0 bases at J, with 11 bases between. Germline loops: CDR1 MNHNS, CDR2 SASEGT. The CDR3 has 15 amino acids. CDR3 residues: CASSEPSRVNTEAFF. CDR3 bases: TGTGCCAGCAGTGAGCCTTCCAGAGTGAACACTGAAGCTTTCTTT.

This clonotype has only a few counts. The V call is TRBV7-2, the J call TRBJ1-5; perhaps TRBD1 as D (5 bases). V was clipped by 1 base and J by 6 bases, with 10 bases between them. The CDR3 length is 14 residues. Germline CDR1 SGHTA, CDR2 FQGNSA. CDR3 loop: CASSLDRGFQPQHF. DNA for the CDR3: TGTGCCAGCAGCTTAGATAGGGGCTTTCAGCCCCAGCATTTT.